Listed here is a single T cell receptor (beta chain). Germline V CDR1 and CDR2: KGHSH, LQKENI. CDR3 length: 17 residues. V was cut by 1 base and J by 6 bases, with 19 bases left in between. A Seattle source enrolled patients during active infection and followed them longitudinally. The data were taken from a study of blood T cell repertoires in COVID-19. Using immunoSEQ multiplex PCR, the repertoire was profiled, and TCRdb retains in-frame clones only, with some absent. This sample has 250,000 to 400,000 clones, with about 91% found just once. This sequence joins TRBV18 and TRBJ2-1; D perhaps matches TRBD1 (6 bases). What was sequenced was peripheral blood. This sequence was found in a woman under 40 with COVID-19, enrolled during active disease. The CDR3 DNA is TGTGCCAGCTCACCACACCCCCCCAGGACAGCCACCAATGAGCAGTTCTTC. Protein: CASSPHPPRTATNEQFF.